This TCR beta chain was sequenced for a study of OX40 agonist ivuxolimab in advanced cancers. Overall study context: Recorded diagnoses for dose-escalation patients were hepatocellular carcinoma, melanoma, renal cell or head and neck cancer.

Enrollment shut out patients with autoimmune disease history or systemic immunosuppression. The repertoire was sequenced with immunoSEQ multiplex PCR; TCRdb's copy has only in-frame clones and lacks some. The table lists fewer than 50,000 clones, 80% to 90% of them singletons. As to this clone: One end of the junction is discordant with germline, which a read error may explain.

Germline-derived CDR1 and CDR2 are LNHNV and YYDKDF (reference sequence). This CDR3 has 14 amino acids. The source is an adult with an advanced solid tumor such as melanoma, head and neck, liver or kidney cancer. The sample here was CD4+ or CD8+ T cells sorted from blood, taken in a trial of the OX40 agonist ivuxolimab. V usage is TRBV15 and J usage is TRBJ2-7; either TRBD1 or TRBD2 may supply D (5 bases each). The CDR3 nucleotides are TGTGCCACCTCTTCCGGGACCCTCTCCTCCGAGCAGTACTTC. Protein product: CATSSGTLSSEQYF.